These 10 T cell receptor beta chains were all obtained from the same sample, sequenced in a study of T cells after yellow fever vaccination. Each CDR3 protein is one row after TCRdb ran MiXCR on the 5' RACE reads. The sample lists about 340,000 distinct CDR3 sequences, roughly 4% occurring once. This specimen was PBMCs, taken 5 days after the yellow fever booster vaccination. The receptors here all came from a man between 18 and 35 years old who received the YFV17D yellow fever vaccine.

Ten or more counts support this clonotype. This chain links TRBV5-1 with TRBJ1-1, with 12 bases aligning to TRBD1. With 1 base clipped from V and 5 bases from J, the junction kept 6 bases outside the gene matches. CDR1 SGHRS and CDR2 YFSETQ come from the germline V gene. CDR3 length: 16 residues. The CDR3 region is CASSLFGTGGGTEAFF. CDR3 DNA: TGCGCCAGCAGCTTGTTCGGGACAGGGGGCGGGACTGAAGCTTTCTTT.

This clonotype was picked up many times. V usage is TRBV20-1 and J usage is TRBJ1-1; D is undetermined. The CDR3 is 12 amino acids. Germline lookup yields CDR1 DFQATT and CDR2 SNEGSKA (reference sequence). Trimming left V 6 bases short and J 3 bases short, with 11 bases between. The CDR3 coding sequence is TGCAGTGCCCGCCCCCCAGACACTGAAGCTTTCTTT. It yields the protein CSARPPDTEAFF.

This clonotype was seen a handful of times. This CDR3 is CASRDFLDGELFF. In DNA form, the CDR3 reads TGTGCCAGCAGGGACTTCCTGGATGGGGAGCTGTTTTTT. V is TRBV3-1 and J is TRBJ2-2, with a possible D match to TRBD2 (5 bases). V dropped 6 bases and J dropped 8 bases, with 13 bases sitting between them. This CDR3 spans 13 amino acids. Germline lookup yields CDR1 LGHDT and CDR2 YNNKEL (reference sequence). Based on the CDR3 plus reference TRBV3-1 and TRBJ2-2, the full variable domain is DTAVSQTPKYLVTQMGNDKSIKCEQNLGHDTMYWYKQDSKKFLKIMFSYNNKELIINETVPNRFSPKSPDKAHLNLHINSLELGDSAVYFCASRDFLDGELFFGEGSRLTVL.

The chain employs TRBV28 and TRBJ2-5; D may be TRBD1 or TRBD2 (6 bases each). Looked up from germline, CDR1 is MDHEN and CDR2 is SYDVKM. Trimming took 7 bases from V and 5 from J, leaving 17 bases between them. This CDR3 spans 14 amino acids. The CDR3 DNA reads TGTGCCAGCAAAGACATGGGGGGCCTGGAGACCCAGTACTTC. It yields the protein CASKDMGGLETQYF.

A few counts support this clonotype. The rearrangement uses TRBV5-4 and TRBJ2-7, with D uncertain. The germline V and J ends were trimmed by 1 base and 2 bases, with 7 bases remaining between them. The germline V gene encodes CDR1 SGHNT and CDR2 YYREEE (reference sequence). This CDR3 spans 13 amino acids. CDR3 nucleotide sequence: TGTGCCAGCAGCTTGAAGGGAACCTACGAGCAGTACGTC. Its translation: CASSLKGTYEQYV.

This clonotype was recorded a few times. This sequence joins TRBV28 and TRBJ1-1; no firm D call. The length of the CDR3 is 15 residues. In germline, CDR1 is MDHEN, CDR2 SYDVKM. Between the trimmed V and J ends, which lost 2 bases and 8 bases, there was a span of 18 bases. The CDR3 region has the DNA TGTGCCAGCAGTTTAGCTCAAGGTAGACGTTCCGAAGCTTTCTTT. Translation: CASSLAQGRRSEAFF.

This chain joins TRBV7-9 and TRBJ1-6; D gene unclear. Trimming cost V 4 bases and J 5 bases, with 15 bases left between them. Germline V gives CDR1 SEHNR, CDR2 FQNEAQ (reference sequence). The CDR3 is made up of 16 amino acids. The CDR3 coding sequence is TGTGCCAGCAGCTCATCAGGACTGCACCATAATTCACCCCTCCACTTT. This codes for CASSSSGLHHNSPLHF.

This clonotype was seen only a few times. V is TRBV12-3 or TRBV12-4 and J is TRBJ2-3; a possible D gene is TRBD1 (5 bases). This CDR3 contains 14 residues. V dropped 7 bases and J dropped 1 base, with 12 bases sitting between them. The CDR3 is CASMVGRRTDTQYF. The CDR3 DNA reads TGTGCCAGCATGGTGGGGCGGCGCACAGATACGCAGTATTTT.

This clonotype was seen a few times. This chain joins TRBV3-1 and TRBJ1-1; 7 nucleotides align to TRBD1. The junction had 9 bases not matched to a gene; V was cut back by 5 bases and J by 3 bases. CDR3 length equals 15 residues. Germline CDR1 and CDR2: LGHDT and YNNKEL (reference sequence). Here the CDR3 reads CASSYRQGLHTEAFF. Written as DNA, the CDR3 is TGTGCCAGCAGCTATCGACAGGGCCTCCACACTGAAGCTTTCTTT.

In its sample, this clonotype was seen a few times. This sequence joins TRBV5-1 and TRBJ2-6, with D possibly matching TRBD1 (5 bases). V was pared by 0 bases and J by 4 bases, with 11 bases between. This CDR3 spans 16 amino acids. The germline V gene has CDR1 SGHRS and CDR2 YFSETQ. CDR3 region: CASSLGSGPGANVLTF. DNA for the CDR3: TGCGCCAGCAGCTTGGGATCAGGGCCCGGGGCCAACGTCCTGACTTTC.